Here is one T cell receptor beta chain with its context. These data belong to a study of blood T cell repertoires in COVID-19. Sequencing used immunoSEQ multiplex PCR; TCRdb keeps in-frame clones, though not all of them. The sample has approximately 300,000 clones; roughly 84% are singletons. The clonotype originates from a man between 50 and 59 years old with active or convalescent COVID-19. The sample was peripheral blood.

CDR3 coding DNA: TGTGCCAGCAGCCAACCACAGGGATCGTCGGGAGGCTACACCTTC. It yields the protein CASSQPQGSSGGYTF. The chain uses TRBV3-1 (or the pseudogene TRBV3-2) and TRBJ1-2; possible D gene TRBD1, 6 bases. The CDR3 is 15 residues long. V was cut by 2 bases and J by 8 bases, with 18 bases left in between. Germline CDR1 and CDR2: LGHDT and YNNKEL (reference sequence).